These 27 T cell receptor beta chains were sequenced from one sample in a study of blood T cell repertoires in COVID-19 (dated by TCRdb to between 2020 and 2021). The receptor library was made with the immunoSEQ multiplex PCR assay. TCRdb carries this immuneACCESS record with in-frame sequences only. Its versions omit some clonotypes, under half of them owing to an unresolved V gene in the studies checked, with the rest unexplained. For this sample there are over 50,000 clones; over 75% appear just once. Around 6.1% of the sample is taken by the ten largest. Material: peripheral blood. All receptors come from a man in his fifties or sixties with acute or convalescent COVID-19.

The rearrangement links TRBV10-3 to TRBJ2-3; 8 positions agree with TRBD2. Losses at the gene ends were 0 bases for V and 0 bases for J; bases not matched to a gene: 5. CDR3 length: 17 amino acids. In germline, CDR1 is ENHRY, CDR2 SYGVKD. CDR3: CAISESLAGGSTDTQYF. The CDR3 region has the DNA TGTGCCATCAGTGAGTCACTGGCGGGGGGCAGCACAGATACGCAGTATTTT.

The chain carries TRBV18 and TRBJ2-5, with D uncertain. Per germline, CDR1 KGHSH and CDR2 LQKENI. The V end lost 6 bases, the J end lost 4 bases, and 9 bases lay between the germline ends. This CDR3 comprises 12 residues. CDR3 amino acids: CASSQTGETQYF. Written as DNA, the CDR3 is TGTGCCAGCTCTCAGACGGGAGAGACCCAGTACTTC.

The V gene is TRBV10-1, the J gene TRBJ2-3, with 8 bases fitting TRBD2. The CDR3 length is 15 residues. Germline CDR1 and CDR2: WNHNN and SYGVQD (reference sequence). The V and J ends lost 6 bases and 0 bases, in that order; junction bases with no gene match: 5. CDR3 sequence reads: CASRGREGSTDTQYF. In DNA, the CDR3 is TGCGCCAGCAGGGGCCGGGAGGGGAGCACAGATACGCAGTATTTT.

The gene calls are TRBV6-2 or TRBV6-3 and TRBJ2-1; TRBD1 might be the D (6 bases). V lost 6 bases, J lost 10 bases, and 16 bases lay in between. The CDR3 is 13 amino acids. Germline CDR1 MNHEY, CDR2 SVGEGT. This CDR3 is CASSGTLEDEQFF. CDR3 DNA sequence: TGTGCCAGCAGCGGGACACTAGAGGACGAGCAGTTCTTC.

The rearrangement links TRBV7-9 to TRBJ1-2; TRBD1 is a possible D gene (6 bases). Deletions cut 4 bases from V and 6 bases from J, with 6 bases between. Germline CDR1 reads SEHNR; CDR2 reads FQNEAQ (reference sequence). There are 11 residues in the CDR3. The CDR3 protein is CASSYRDGYTF. The CDR3 DNA sequence: TGTGCCAGCAGCTACAGGGATGGCTACACCTTC.

The chain couples TRBV5-6 to TRBJ2-3; D is unresolved. The CDR3 extends over 14 amino acids. V was shortened by 6 bases and J by 0 bases, with 11 bases between the two germline ends. Germline CDR1 SGHDT, CDR2 YYEEEE. CDR3 bases: TGTGCCAGCATTGTCTCGCAGAGCACAGATACGCAGTATTTT. Protein: CASIVSQSTDTQYF.

This chain connects TRBV14 to TRBJ1-1, with 7 bases identical to TRBD1. The junction had 6 bases not matched to a gene; V was cut back by 4 bases and J by 4 bases. The CDR3 covers 14 residues. CDR1 SGHDN and CDR2 FVKESK come from the germline V gene. The chain's CDR3 is CASSRQPGGTEAFF. The DNA for the CDR3 is TGTGCCAGCAGCCGCCAACCAGGGGGCACTGAAGCTTTCTTT.

The chain uses TRBV7-6 and TRBJ1-3; D ambiguous. V lost 4 bases to trimming and J lost 2 bases, with 18 bases between them. The CDR3 extends over 17 amino acids. CDR1 and CDR2 from the germline V gene are SGHVS and FNYEAQ. CDR3 DNA sequence: TGTGCCAGCAGCTCCCCCGGGGTCCGGGATCCTGGAAACACCATATATTTT. Its protein is CASSSPGVRDPGNTIYF.

This chain links TRBV7-2 with TRBJ1-1, with D possibly matching TRBD1 (5 bases). Trimming removed 4 bases at V and 3 bases at J, with 15 bases between. The CDR3 covers 15 residues. CDR1 and CDR2 from the germline V gene are SGHTA and FQGNSA. DNA for the CDR3: TGTGCCAGCAGCTCCGGGCCGGGGGGTTACACTGAAGCTTTCTTT. Its protein product is CASSSGPGGYTEAFF.

The chain combines TRBV11-2 with TRBJ1-2; D gene ambiguous. In germline, CDR1 is SGHAT, CDR2 FQNNGV. The V end lost 0 bases, the J end lost 4 bases, and 9 bases lay between the germline ends. This CDR3 region has 14 residues. The CDR3 protein is CASSLEPGSYGYTF. The CDR3 nucleotides are TGTGCCAGCAGCTTAGAACCAGGCAGCTATGGCTACACCTTC.

J is TRBJ2-7 and V is TRBV19; the D gene is possibly TRBD1 (5 bases). The germline CDR1 and CDR2 sequences are LNHDA and SQIVND (reference sequence). V lost 10 bases and J lost 2, with 15 bases in between. The CDR3 is made up of 13 amino acids. This CDR3 is CATSDSPPYEQYF. The CDR3 coding sequence is TGTGCCACCTCCGACAGTCCACCCTACGAGCAGTACTTC.

V is TRBV5-6 and J is TRBJ1-5, with a possible D match to TRBD1 (6 bases). V shed 1 base and J shed 6 bases, with 11 bases lying between them. CDR1 is SGHDT, CDR2 YYEEEE, per germline. There are 14 residues in the CDR3. The DNA for the CDR3 is TGTGCCAGCAGCTTGATGGGACATGTTCAGCCCCAGCATTTT. Its protein product is CASSLMGHVQPQHF.

This clone has a single count. V gene TRBV5-1 combines with J gene TRBJ2-3; 7 nucleotides agree with TRBD1. Germline CDR1 reads SGHRS; CDR2 reads YFSETQ. This CDR3 has 14 residues. V was clipped by 3 bases and J by 1 base; unmatched bases: 2. Here the CDR3 reads CASSSQGGTDTQYF. CDR3 DNA: TGCGCCAGCAGCTCCCAGGGGGGCACAGATACGCAGTATTTT.

This rearrangement joins TRBV15 to TRBJ1-2; unclear D gene. V was pared by 4 bases and J by 3 bases, with 18 bases between. The CDR3 loop spans 16 amino acids. CDR1 and CDR2 from the germline V gene are LNHNV and YYDKDF (reference sequence). The CDR3 bases are TGTGCCACCAGCATCTCCCACCAAGTGGAGGACTATGGCTACACCTTC. This codes for CATSISHQVEDYGYTF. Together with reference TRBV15 and TRBJ1-2, the CDR3 gives the full variable domain: DAMVIQNPRYQVTQFGKPVTLSCSQTLNHNVMYWYQQKSSQAPKLLFHYYDKDFNNEADTPDNFQSRRPNTSFCFLDIRSPGLGDTAMYLCATSISHQVEDYGYTFGSGTRLTVV.

The gene calls are TRBV7-6 and TRBJ2-3; 9 nucleotides align to TRBD2. The germline V gene encodes CDR1 SGHVS and CDR2 FNYEAQ. The CDR3 totals 15 residues. Trimming at V came to 1 base and at J to 5 bases, leaving 4 bases not matched to a gene. In DNA, the CDR3 is TGTGCCAGCAGCTTAGGCGGGGGGGCGGGAGATACGCAGTATTTT. It yields the protein CASSLGGGAGDTQYF.

By proportion, this clone is medium-sized. The chain carries TRBV7-6 and TRBJ2-1; possible D gene TRBD2, 6 bases. The length of the CDR3 is 16 residues. V was clipped by 1 base and J by 0 bases, with 10 bases between them. Germline loops: CDR1 SGHVS, CDR2 FNYEAQ. The DNA for the CDR3 is TGTGCCAGCAGCTTAGGCGGGGAGGCCTCCTACAATGAGCAGTTCTTC. This gives the protein CASSLGGEASYNEQFF.

The genes are TRBV4-3 and TRBJ2-7; 9 nucleotides match TRBD1. Trimming at V came to 4 bases and at J to 7 bases, leaving 14 bases not matched to a gene. Germline assignment: CDR1 LGHNA and CDR2 YSLEER. This CDR3 has 16 residues. The CDR3 DNA follows: TGCGCCAGCAGCCGTTCTGCGACAGGGGGTTGGGGGGAGCAGTACTTC. It codes for CASSRSATGGWGEQYF.

This clone was picked up a small number of times. The CDR3 DNA follows: TGTGCCATCAGTGAAAAAGGGGGTATGGATGGCTACACCTTC. This translates into CAISEKGGMDGYTF. The chain employs TRBV10-3 and TRBJ1-2, with a weak D call TRBD1 (6 bases). The CDR3 length is 14 residues. The ends were cut back, 3 bases at V and 6 bases at J, with 14 bases in the middle. Looked up from germline, CDR1 is ENHRY and CDR2 is SYGVKD.

The V gene is TRBV18, the J gene TRBJ2-4; 7 bases agree with TRBD2. Germline lookup yields CDR1 KGHSH and CDR2 LQKENI. V shed 6 bases, J shed 1 base, and the junction held 12 bases outside the gene matches. CDR3 length: 17 residues. CDR3: CASSEIGGRLAKNIQYF. The CDR3 coding sequence is TGTGCCAGCTCCGAGATCGGGGGGAGGCTGGCCAAAAACATTCAGTACTTC. Full variable domain (remainder filled in from reference TRBV18 and TRBJ2-4): NAGVMQNPRHLVRRRGQEARLRCSPMKGHSHVYWYRQLPEEGLKFMVYLQKENIIDESGMPKERFSAEFPKEGPSILRIQQVVRGDSAAYFCASSEIGGRLAKNIQYFGAGTRLSVL.

The chain employs TRBV30 and TRBJ1-3; D is unclear. This CDR3 is built from 13 residues. The germline V gene encodes CDR1 GTSNPN and CDR2 SVGIG (reference sequence). V lost 2 bases to trimming and J lost 2 bases, with 7 bases between them. This CDR3 is CAWSSGAGNTIYF. The CDR3 DNA reads TGTGCCTGGAGTTCCGGGGCTGGAAACACCATATATTTT.

The chain uses TRBV19 and TRBJ1-5; a weak D match, TRBD1 (5 bases). CDR3 length: 13 residues. The V gene lost 4 bases and the J gene lost 4 bases, with 8 bases spanning the gap. Germline V gene sequence: CDR1 LNHDA, CDR2 SQIVND (reference sequence). The chain's CDR3 is CASSNRWNQPQHF. In nucleotides, the CDR3 is TGTGCCAGTAGTAACAGGTGGAATCAGCCCCAGCATTTT.

This chain joins TRBV10-3 and TRBJ1-1; 9 nucleotides align to TRBD1. Losses at the gene ends were 7 bases for V and 6 bases for J; bases not matched to a gene: 6. Germline V gives CDR1 ENHRY, CDR2 SYGVKD. The CDR3 runs 13 residues. The CDR3 DNA reads as TGTGCCATCACTCGGGGACAGGGTGCTGAAGCTTTCTTT. This sequence encodes CAITRGQGAEAFF.

The rearrangement joins TRBV5-8 to TRBJ1-1; D gene unclear. This CDR3 is built from 15 residues. With 4 bases removed from V and 5 bases from J, the gap between germline ends came to 18 bases. Per germline, CDR1 SGHTS and CDR2 YDEGEE. CDR3: CASSRRRAMGTEAFF. For the CDR3, the DNA is TGTGCCAGCAGCCGTCGGCGAGCGATGGGTACTGAAGCTTTCTTT.

The chain is built from TRBV6-2 or TRBV6-3 and TRBJ1-2, with TRBD1 matching over 11 bases. Unmatched junction bases numbered 7, after V lost 5 bases and J lost 8 bases. CDR1 and CDR2 (germline): MNHEY, SVGEGT. This CDR3 has 14 residues. CDR3 in DNA: TGTGCCAGCAGTACCCTGGACAGGGGGCAAGGCTACACCTTC. Translating it yields CASSTLDRGQGYTF.

Points on this clone: The same CDR3 is also encoded by other DNA sequences in this sample. This chain joins TRBV9 and TRBJ2-1, with TRBD2 identical over 8 bases. V trimming: 1 base; J trimming: 3 bases; junction bases outside the gene matches: 0. The CDR3 consists of 14 residues. Germline V gene sequence: CDR1 SGDLS, CDR2 YYNGEE. CDR3 sequence reads: CASSVLAGYNEQFF. For the CDR3, the DNA is TGTGCCAGCAGCGTACTAGCGGGCTACAATGAGCAGTTCTTC.

V is TRBV30 and J is TRBJ1-2; D unresolved. The germline gives CDR1 GTSNPN, CDR2 SVGIG (reference sequence). V was clipped by 3 bases and J by 7 bases, with 15 bases between them. There are 13 residues in the CDR3. The CDR3 DNA sequence: TGTGCCTGGAGCCGCGATGGGAGGATTGGCTACACCTTC. It yields the protein CAWSRDGRIGYTF.

This chain's CDR3 is CASGTVRANEKLFF. The CDR3 region has the DNA TGTGCCAGCGGGACAGTAAGAGCTAATGAAAAACTGTTTTTT. The genes are TRBV5-6 and TRBJ1-4; 7 bases agree with TRBD1. The germline V gene has CDR1 SGHDT and CDR2 YYEEEE. The length of the CDR3 is 14 residues. After removal of 7 bases from V and 3 bases from J, the junction contained 6 bases not matched to a gene.